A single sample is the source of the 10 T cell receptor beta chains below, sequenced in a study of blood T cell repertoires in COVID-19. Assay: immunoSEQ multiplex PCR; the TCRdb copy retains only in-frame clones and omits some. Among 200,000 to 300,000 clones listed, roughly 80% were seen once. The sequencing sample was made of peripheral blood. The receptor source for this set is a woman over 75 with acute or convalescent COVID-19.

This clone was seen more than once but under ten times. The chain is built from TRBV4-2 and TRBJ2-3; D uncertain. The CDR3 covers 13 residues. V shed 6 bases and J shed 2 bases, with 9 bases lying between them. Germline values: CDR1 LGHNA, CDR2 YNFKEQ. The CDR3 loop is CASSIDFTDTQYF. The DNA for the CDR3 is TGTGCCAGCAGTATAGATTTCACAGATACGCAGTATTTT.

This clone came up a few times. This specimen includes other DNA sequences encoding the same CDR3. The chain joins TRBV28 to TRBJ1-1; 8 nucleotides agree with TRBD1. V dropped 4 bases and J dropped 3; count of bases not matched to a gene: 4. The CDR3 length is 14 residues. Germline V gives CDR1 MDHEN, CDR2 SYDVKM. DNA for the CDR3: TGTGCCAGCAGTTCAGGACAGGGTGACACTGAAGCTTTCTTT. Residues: CASSSGQGDTEAFF.

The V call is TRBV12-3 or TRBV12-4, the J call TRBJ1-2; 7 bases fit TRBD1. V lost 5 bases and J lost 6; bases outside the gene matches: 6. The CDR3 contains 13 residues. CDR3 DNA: TGTGCCAGCAGTCGACAGGGAGTAAATGGCTACACCTTC. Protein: CASSRQGVNGYTF.

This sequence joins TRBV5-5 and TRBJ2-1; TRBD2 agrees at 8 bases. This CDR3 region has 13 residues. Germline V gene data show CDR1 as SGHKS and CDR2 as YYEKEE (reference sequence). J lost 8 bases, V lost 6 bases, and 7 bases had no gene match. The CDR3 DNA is TGTGCCAGCATCCGGACTAGCTTCGATGAGCAGTTCTTC. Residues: CASIRTSFDEQFF.

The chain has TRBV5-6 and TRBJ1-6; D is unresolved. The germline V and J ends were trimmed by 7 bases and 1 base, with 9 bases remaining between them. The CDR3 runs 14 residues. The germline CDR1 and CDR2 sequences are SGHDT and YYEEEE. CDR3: CASLTMSYNSPLHF. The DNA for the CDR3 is TGTGCCAGCTTGACAATGTCCTATAATTCACCCCTCCACTTT.

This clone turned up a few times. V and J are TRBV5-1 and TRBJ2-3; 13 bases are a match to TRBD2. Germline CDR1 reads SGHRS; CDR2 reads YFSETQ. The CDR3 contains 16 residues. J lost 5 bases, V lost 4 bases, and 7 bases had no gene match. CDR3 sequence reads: CASSPWTSGSIDTQYF. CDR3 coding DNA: TGCGCCAGCAGCCCTTGGACTAGCGGGAGTATAGATACGCAGTATTTT.

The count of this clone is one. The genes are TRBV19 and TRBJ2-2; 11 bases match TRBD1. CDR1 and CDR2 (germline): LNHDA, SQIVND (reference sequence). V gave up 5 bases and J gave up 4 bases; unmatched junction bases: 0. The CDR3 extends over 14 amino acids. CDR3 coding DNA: TGTGCCAGTAGTGGGACAGGGGGCACCGGGGAGCTGTTTTTT. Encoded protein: CASSGTGGTGELFF.

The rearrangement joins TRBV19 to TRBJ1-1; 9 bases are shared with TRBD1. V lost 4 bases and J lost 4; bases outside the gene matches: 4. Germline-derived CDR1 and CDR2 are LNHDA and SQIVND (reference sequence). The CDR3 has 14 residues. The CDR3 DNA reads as TGTGCCAGTAGTACACAGGGGGCAGGCACTGAAGCTTTCTTT. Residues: CASSTQGAGTEAFF.

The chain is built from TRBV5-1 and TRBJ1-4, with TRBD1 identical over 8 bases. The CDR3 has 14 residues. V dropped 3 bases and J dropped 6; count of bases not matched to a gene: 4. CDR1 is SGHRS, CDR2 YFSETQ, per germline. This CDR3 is CASSYTGGDEKLFF. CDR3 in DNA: TGCGCCAGCAGCTATACAGGGGGGGATGAAAAACTGTTTTTT.

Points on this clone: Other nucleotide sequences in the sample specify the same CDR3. In nucleotides, the CDR3 is TGTGCCAGCTCACCACCGACAAGGACAGATACGCAGTATTTT. Protein product: CASSPPTRTDTQYF. The genes are TRBV18 and TRBJ2-3; D call uncertain. Germline values: CDR1 KGHSH, CDR2 LQKENI. V was shortened by 0 bases and J by 3 bases, with 7 bases between the two germline ends. The CDR3 spans 14 residues.